This TCR beta chain was sequenced for a study of CXCR3-negative and CXCR3-positive naive CD8 T cells. Broader study findings: Relative to CXCR3-negative naive cells, CXCR3-positive naive cells had more hydrophobic TRB CDR3s. Naive CXCR3-negative cells resembled naive CXCR3-positive cells in TRBV-TRBJ usage; memory cells differed. Across naive subsets, surface CD5 expression was comparable, and TCR strength was inferred from properties of the TRB CDR3. Diversity ran similarly high across both naive subsets but far lower in memory CD8+ cells.

The germline V gene has CDR1 MDHEN and CDR2 SYDVKM. This CDR3 comprises 13 residues. A note on this clonotype: Its antigen is not identified.

UMI labels and 5' RACE were used to prepare the TRB cDNA libraries. TCRdb reworked the 5' RACE reads into one entry per CDR3 protein, no DNA. Its table lists under 70,000 distinct CDR3 sequences. J is TRBJ1-2 and V is TRBV28; as DNA is missing, the TRBD1 call by TCRdb cannot be tested. The sample was naive CXCR3+ CD8+ T cells from blood. Specified subset: CD45RO-CCR7+CD27+CD95- naive CD8+ T cells expressing CXCR3 (TNR3+). The sequence derives from a human donor in good health. Some clones in this sample may be carry-over from other donors' samples. The CDR3 sequence: CASWAGYYYGYTF.